This passage covers 14 T cell receptor beta chains from one sample sequenced in a study of T-cell memory formation after mild COVID-19. Using its own MiXCR run on the 5' RACE reads, TCRdb lists one record per CDR3 protein. The sample consists of roughly 50,000 distinct CDR3 sequences, 8% to 9.5% of them appearing once. The sample was PBMCs or a T cell subset sorted from them (not recorded which). Receptors were obtained from a young man who had mild COVID-19 (a few samples of this study predate the infection). Cell type and time point are not known.

There are a few counts of this clonotype. The genes are TRBV12-5 and TRBJ2-3; 12 nucleotides line up with TRBD2. The CDR3 runs 16 residues. Germline CDR1 LGHNT, CDR2 FRNRAP. V lost 1 base, J lost 3 bases, and 2 bases stayed unmatched. The CDR3 is CASGLGTSGATDTQYF. CDR3 DNA sequence: TGTGCTAGTGGTTTGGGGACTAGCGGGGCTACAGATACGCAGTATTTT.

The J gene is TRBJ2-3, the V gene TRBV5-6, with TRBD2 as a possible D gene (6 bases). Trimming took off 0 bases at V and 7 bases at J, with 12 bases between the two ends. Germline lookup yields CDR1 SGHDT and CDR2 YYEEEE. This CDR3 spans 14 amino acids. The CDR3 loop is CASSLVSGDYTQYF. The DNA for the CDR3 is TGTGCCAGCAGCTTGGTTTCGGGGGATTATACGCAGTATTTT.

This clonotype was recorded a few times. This rearrangement joins TRBV6-5 to TRBJ1-2; 7 nucleotides align to TRBD1. After removal of 5 bases from V and 3 bases from J, the junction contained 3 bases not matched to a gene. CDR3 length: 13 residues. Germline V gene sequence: CDR1 MNHEY, CDR2 SVGAGI. The CDR3 region is CASSTRGYYGYTF. DNA of the CDR3: TGTGCCAGCAGTACCAGGGGGTACTATGGCTACACCTTC.

This clonotype was found a few times. J is TRBJ2-7 and V is TRBV6-1; maybe TRBD2 (7 bases). The CDR3 is 14 residues long. From germline, CDR1 is MNHNS and CDR2 SASEGT. The V gene lost 6 bases and the J gene lost 3 bases, with 15 bases spanning the gap. CDR3 amino acids: CASRPGGANYEQYF. CDR3 nucleotide sequence: TGTGCCAGCAGACCTGGGGGGGCGAACTACGAGCAGTACTTC.

The chain recombines TRBV11-2 with TRBJ1-1, with 9 bases aligning to TRBD1. The germline CDR1 and CDR2 sequences are SGHAT and FQNNGV. The CDR3 runs 13 residues. Trimming removed 3 bases from V and 10 bases from J; junction bases left unmatched: 6. CDR3 bases: TGTGCCAGCAGCTTTTACAGGGGGCGCGGAGCTTTCTTT. Its translation is CASSFYRGRGAFF.

This clonotype was seen more than once but under ten times. V usage is TRBV12-3 or TRBV12-4 and J usage is TRBJ2-3; the D gene is possibly TRBD2 (6 bases). V gave up 2 bases and J gave up 6 bases, with 18 bases separating them. The CDR3 has 16 amino acids. The CDR3 DNA reads TGTGCCAGCAGTTTATGGGGCGGGGTAGTAGCGGATACGCAGTATTTT. It encodes CASSLWGGVVADTQYF.

This clonotype was counted ten times or more. The chain carries TRBV5-6 and TRBJ2-3, with D maybe TRBD2 (5 bases). Per the germline V gene, CDR1 is SGHDT and CDR2 is YYEEEE. V was pared by 4 bases and J by 3 bases, with 9 bases between. CDR3 size: 13 residues. The CDR3: CASSRQRTDTQYF. The CDR3 nucleotides read TGTGCCAGCAGCCGTCAGCGGACAGATACGCAGTATTTT.

This clonotype was picked up a small number of times. The V call is TRBV6-5, the J call TRBJ2-2, with D maybe TRBD2 (5 bases). V gave up 5 bases and J gave up 0 bases, with 13 bases separating them. Per germline, CDR1 MNHEY and CDR2 SVGAGI. CDR3 length: 16 residues. CDR3 loop: CASSPLRGANTGELFF. As DNA, the CDR3 is TGTGCCAGCAGTCCCCTCCGGGGAGCGAACACCGGGGAGCTGTTTTTT.

The chain joins TRBV20-1 to TRBJ2-7; D gene ambiguous. Trimming cost V 0 bases and J 0 bases, with 9 bases left between them. Per the germline V gene, CDR1 is DFQATT and CDR2 is SNEGSKA (reference sequence). The CDR3 length is 14 residues. The CDR3 sequence: CSARDARSSYEQYF. For the CDR3, the DNA is TGCAGTGCTAGAGATGCAAGGAGCTCCTACGAGCAGTACTTC.

This clonotype was counted only a few times. The chain carries TRBV7-2 and TRBJ1-6, with D unresolved. The germline V gene has CDR1 SGHTA and CDR2 FQGNSA. V lost 2 bases to trimming and J lost 10 bases, with 12 bases between them. The CDR3 sequence is 14 residues long. The CDR3: CASSLNPGGSPLHF. CDR3 DNA: TGTGCCAGCAGCTTAAATCCCGGTGGATCACCCCTCCACTTT. Full variable domain (remainder filled in from reference TRBV7-2 and TRBJ1-6): GAGVSQSPSNKVTEKGKDVELRCDPISGHTALYWYRQSLGQGLEFLIYFQGNSAPDKSGLPSDRFSAERTGGSVSTLTIQRTQQEDSAVYLCASSLNPGGSPLHFGNGTRLTVT.

This clonotype was picked up a small number of times. The CDR3 DNA reads TGTGCCAGCAGCGTAGTAAGCGGGGCCTCCTCCTACAATGAGCAGTTCTTC. Translating it yields CASSVVSGASSYNEQFF. The J gene is TRBJ2-1, the V gene TRBV9; 7 bases fit TRBD2. The junction had 6 bases not matched to a gene; V was cut back by 0 bases and J by 0 bases. The germline gives CDR1 SGDLS, CDR2 YYNGEE. The CDR3 sequence is 17 residues long.

This clonotype has just a few counts. This rearrangement joins TRBV10-3 to TRBJ2-7; the match to TRBD1 covers 7 bases. This CDR3 has 13 amino acids. Losses at the gene ends were 4 bases for V and 5 bases for J; bases not matched to a gene: 5. Germline V lookup: CDR1 ENHRY, CDR2 SYGVKD. CDR3: CAISATGNHEQYV. In DNA, the CDR3 is TGTGCCATCAGTGCGACAGGGAACCACGAGCAGTACGTC.

This clonotype occurred a few times. The J gene is TRBJ1-5, the V gene TRBV12-3 or TRBV12-4; D remains unclear. The CDR3 covers 14 residues. Trimming stripped 3 bases from V and 5 bases from J, with 11 bases between. This CDR3 is CASSFSGPDQPQHF. In DNA, the CDR3 is TGTGCCAGCAGTTTCTCAGGCCCCGATCAGCCCCAGCATTTT.

This clonotype was observed at least ten times. The chain couples TRBV12-3 or TRBV12-4 to TRBJ2-7; perhaps TRBD1 as D (6 bases). V gave up 6 bases and J gave up 7 bases, with 16 bases separating them. This CDR3 has 13 residues. The DNA of the CDR3 is TGTGCCAGCAGCCCGAGGGTCAGGGGAGAGCAGTACGTC. Protein product: CASSPRVRGEQYV.